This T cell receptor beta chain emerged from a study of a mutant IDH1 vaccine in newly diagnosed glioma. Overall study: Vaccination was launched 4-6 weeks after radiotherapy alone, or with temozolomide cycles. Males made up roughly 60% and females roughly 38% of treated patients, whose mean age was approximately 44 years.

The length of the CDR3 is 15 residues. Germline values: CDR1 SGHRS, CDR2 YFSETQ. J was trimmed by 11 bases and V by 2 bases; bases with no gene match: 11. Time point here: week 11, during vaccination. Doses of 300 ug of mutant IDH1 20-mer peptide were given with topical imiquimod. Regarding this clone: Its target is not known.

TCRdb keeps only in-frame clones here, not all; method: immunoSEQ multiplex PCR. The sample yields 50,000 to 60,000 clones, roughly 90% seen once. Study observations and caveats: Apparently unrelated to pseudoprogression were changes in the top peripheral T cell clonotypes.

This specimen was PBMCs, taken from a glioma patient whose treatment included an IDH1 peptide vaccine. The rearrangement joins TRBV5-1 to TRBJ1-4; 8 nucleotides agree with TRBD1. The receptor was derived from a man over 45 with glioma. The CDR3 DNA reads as TGCGCCAGCAGCTTAGGACAGGGAGGAGAAGAGAAACTGTTTTTT. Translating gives CASSLGQGGEEKLFF.